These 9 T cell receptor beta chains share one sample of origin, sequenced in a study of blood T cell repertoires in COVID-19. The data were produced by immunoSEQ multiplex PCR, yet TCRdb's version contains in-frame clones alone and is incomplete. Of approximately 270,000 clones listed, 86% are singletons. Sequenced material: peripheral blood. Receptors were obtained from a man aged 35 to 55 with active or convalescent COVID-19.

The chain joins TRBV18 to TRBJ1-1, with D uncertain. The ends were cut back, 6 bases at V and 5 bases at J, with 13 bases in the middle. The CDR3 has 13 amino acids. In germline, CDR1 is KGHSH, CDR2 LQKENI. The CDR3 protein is CASSTLEETEAFF. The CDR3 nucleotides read TGTGCCAGCTCTACCTTGGAGGAAACTGAAGCTTTCTTT.

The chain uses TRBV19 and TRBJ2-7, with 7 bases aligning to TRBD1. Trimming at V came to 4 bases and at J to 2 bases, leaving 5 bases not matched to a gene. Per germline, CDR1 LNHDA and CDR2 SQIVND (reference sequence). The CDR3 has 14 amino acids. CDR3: CASSNGQVAYEQYF. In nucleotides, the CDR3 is TGTGCCAGTAGTAACGGACAGGTGGCCTACGAGCAGTACTTC.

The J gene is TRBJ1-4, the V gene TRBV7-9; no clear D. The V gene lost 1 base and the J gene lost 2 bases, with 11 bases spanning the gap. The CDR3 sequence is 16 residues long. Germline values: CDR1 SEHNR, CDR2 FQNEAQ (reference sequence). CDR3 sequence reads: CASSLGRVTTNEKLFF. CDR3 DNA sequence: TGTGCCAGCAGCTTAGGTCGGGTGACGACTAATGAAAAACTGTTTTTT.

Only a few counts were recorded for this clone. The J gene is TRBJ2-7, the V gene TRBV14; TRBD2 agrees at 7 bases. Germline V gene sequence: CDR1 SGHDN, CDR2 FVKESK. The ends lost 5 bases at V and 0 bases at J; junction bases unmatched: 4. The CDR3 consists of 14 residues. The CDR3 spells CASSDSGTSYEQYF. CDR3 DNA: TGTGCCAGCAGCGACAGCGGGACCTCCTACGAGCAGTACTTC.

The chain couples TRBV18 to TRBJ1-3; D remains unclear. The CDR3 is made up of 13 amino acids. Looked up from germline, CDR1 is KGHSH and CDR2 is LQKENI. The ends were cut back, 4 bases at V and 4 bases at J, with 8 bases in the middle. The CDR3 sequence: CASSLPQGNTIYF. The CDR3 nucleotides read TGTGCCAGCTCACTACCACAGGGAAACACCATATATTTT. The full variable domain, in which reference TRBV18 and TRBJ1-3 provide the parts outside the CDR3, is NAGVMQNPRHLVRRRGQEARLRCSPMKGHSHVYWYRQLPEEGLKFMVYLQKENIIDESGMPKERFSAEFPKEGPSILRIQQVVRGDSAAYFCASSLPQGNTIYFGEGSWLTVV.

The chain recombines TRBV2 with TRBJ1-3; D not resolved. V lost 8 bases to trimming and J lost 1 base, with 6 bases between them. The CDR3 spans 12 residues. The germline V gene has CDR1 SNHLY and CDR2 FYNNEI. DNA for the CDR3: TGTGCCAGCTGTAGTTCTGGAAACACCATATATTTT. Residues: CASCSSGNTIYF.

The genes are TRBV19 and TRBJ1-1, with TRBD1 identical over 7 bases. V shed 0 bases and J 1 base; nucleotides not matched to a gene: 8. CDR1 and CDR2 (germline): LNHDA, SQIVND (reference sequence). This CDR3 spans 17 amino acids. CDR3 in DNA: TGTGCCAGTAGTATAGATCGTTTATGGACAGGGAACACTGAAGCTTTCTTT. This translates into CASSIDRLWTGNTEAFF.

CDR3 amino acids: CASTGQLNEKLFF. The CDR3 coding sequence is TGTGCCAGTACAGGACAGCTTAATGAAAAACTGTTTTTT. V gene TRBV19 combines with J gene TRBJ1-4; a weak D match, TRBD1 (6 bases). This CDR3 is built from 13 residues. Germline V CDR1 and CDR2: LNHDA, SQIVND (reference sequence). V lost 7 bases, J lost 4 bases, and 10 bases lay in between. The complete variable domain, with remaining parts taken from reference TRBV19 and TRBJ1-4, reads DGGITQSPKYLFRKEGQNVTLSCEQNLNHDAMYWYRQDPGQGLRLIYYSQIVNDFQKGDIAEGYSVSREKKESFPLTVTSAQKNPTAFYLCASTGQLNEKLFFGSGTQLSVL.

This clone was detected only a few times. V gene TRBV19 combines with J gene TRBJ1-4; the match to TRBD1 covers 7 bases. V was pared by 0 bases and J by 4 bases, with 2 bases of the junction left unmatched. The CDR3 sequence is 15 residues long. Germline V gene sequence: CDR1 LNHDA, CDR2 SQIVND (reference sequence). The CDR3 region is CASSIDGTDNEKLFF. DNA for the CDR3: TGTGCCAGTAGTATAGATGGGACAGATAATGAAAAACTGTTTTTT.